This T cell receptor (beta chain) was captured by sequencing in a study of control samples from healthy donors and cancer patients. V gave up 6 bases and J gave up 0 bases, with 18 bases separating them. CDR3 length: 16 residues. Germline V gene data show CDR1 as MNHEY and CDR2 as SVGEGT. Profiling relied on immunoSEQ multiplex PCR, and the TCRdb table lists in-frame clones only, not all of them. The sample yields approximately 79,000 clones, around nine tenths seen once. The sequence was collected from a man between 45 and 60 years old in good health. Input material: blood. The chain combines TRBV6-2 or TRBV6-3 with TRBJ2-7, with TRBD1 as a possible D gene (6 bases). The CDR3 coding sequence is TGTGCCAGCAGCCCCCCGTGGGGGACAAGCTCCTACGAGCAGTACTTC. It translates to CASSPPWGTSSYEQYF.